This TCR beta chain is drawn from a study of T cells after yellow fever vaccination. Study overall: Preparing low-cell-number fractions relied on SMART-Seq v4 Ultra Low Input.

Germline CDR1 reads MGHDK; CDR2 reads SYGVNS. This CDR3 spans 14 amino acids. V lost 4 bases, J lost 7 bases, and 16 bases lay in between. Of note for this clonotype: Its target is not known.

Whole-study results and caveats: In FACS-sorted repertoires, abundant clonotypes from the bulk population could appear as contaminants. Most clones from primary vaccination were detected again post-booster (around 95% CD4, around 88% CD8).

The TCR cDNA carried a universal primer site and UMIs from 5'RACE template switching. TCRdb re-analysed the 5' RACE reads in MiXCR, keeping a single row per CDR3 protein. Of 450,000 to 550,000 distinct CDR3 sequences listed, under 25% are singletons. The chain joins TRBV25-1 to TRBJ1-2; D is perhaps TRBD1 (6 bases). The sequencing here drew on PBMCs, taken 15 days after the yellow fever booster vaccination. The TCR was taken from a young man who received the YFV17D yellow fever vaccine. CDR3 protein: CASSGRGAFLGYTF. CDR3 sequence (DNA): TGTGCCAGCAGTGGCCGGGGGGCCTTCCTTGGCTACACCTTC.